Listed below are T cell receptor beta chains from one sample, sequenced in a study of blood T cell repertoires in COVID-19. Only in-frame clones appear in the TCRdb table, and some are missing; sequencing was by immunoSEQ multiplex PCR. This table has 250,000 to 350,000 clones, 65% to 90% appearing once. Sequenced sample: PBMCs or T cells enriched from blood (not recorded which). Receptors originate from a woman aged 18-30 years who had recovered from COVID-19. Both conserved end residues are part of each CDR3. A D gene is named only where the DNA matches it firmly. The size field is filled for only some rows; it gives once, few, many or a size class.

d_call: TRBD1; j_call: TRBJ1-5; clone_size: -; v_call: TRBV28; cdr3_aa: CASSLWTGQTTEGPQHF; cdr3_nt: TGTGCCAGCAGTTTATGGACGGGACAGACCACGGAAGGGCCCCAGCATTTT
d_call: TRBD1; j_call: TRBJ1-1; clone_size: -; v_call: TRBV6-5; cdr3_aa: CASLGAAGGAFF; cdr3_nt: TGTGCCAGCTTAGGGGCTGCAGGGGGAGCTTTCTTT
d_call: -; j_call: TRBJ1-1; clone_size: few; v_call: TRBV28; cdr3_aa: CASSFWNTEAFF; cdr3_nt: TGTGCCAGCAGTTTCTGGAACACTGAAGCTTTCTTT
d_call: -; j_call: TRBJ2-3; clone_size: -; v_call: TRBV5-1; cdr3_aa: CASSLGSRVGGLDTQYF; cdr3_nt: TGCGCCAGCAGCTTGGGATCGCGGGTCGGTGGACTAGATACGCAGTATTTT
d_call: TRBD1; j_call: TRBJ2-7; clone_size: -; v_call: TRBV18; cdr3_aa: CASSTGTGAYEQYF; cdr3_nt: TGTGCCAGCTCAACCGGGACAGGGGCCTACGAGCAGTACTTC
d_call: TRBD2; j_call: TRBJ2-7; clone_size: -; v_call: TRBV4-1; cdr3_aa: CASSQASSGAVGEQYF; cdr3_nt: TGCGCCAGCAGCCAAGCGTCTAGCGGCGCGGTCGGAGAGCAGTACTTC
d_call: TRBD1; j_call: TRBJ2-3; clone_size: -; v_call: TRBV28; cdr3_aa: CASSQGQLFLHTDTQYF; cdr3_nt: TGTGCCAGCAGCCAGGGACAGCTCTTCCTTCACACAGATACGCAGTATTTT
d_call: -; j_call: TRBJ1-5; clone_size: -; v_call: TRBV28; cdr3_aa: CASNFWGGNQPQHF; cdr3_nt: TGTGCCAGCAATTTTTGGGGGGGTAATCAGCCCCAGCATTTT
d_call: TRBD1; j_call: TRBJ1-6; clone_size: -; v_call: TRBV28; cdr3_aa: CASSLRPGQGGSPLHF; cdr3_nt: TGTGCCAGCAGTCTACGCCCCGGACAGGGTGGCTCACCCCTCCACTTT
d_call: -; j_call: TRBJ2-5; clone_size: -; v_call: TRBV6-5; cdr3_aa: CASRAGGRETQYF; cdr3_nt: TGTGCCAGCAGGGCCGGTGGCAGGGAGACCCAGTACTTC
d_call: -; j_call: TRBJ2-1; clone_size: -; v_call: TRBV10-3; cdr3_aa: CALRRGDTYNEQFF; cdr3_nt: TGTGCCCTTCGGCGGGGCGATACCTACAATGAGCAGTTCTTC
d_call: TRBD2; j_call: TRBJ2-1; clone_size: -; v_call: TRBV5-5; cdr3_aa: CASSLGAERGSLSYNEQFF; cdr3_nt: TGTGCCAGCAGCTTGGGGGCAGAGCGGGGTTCACTATCCTACAATGAGCAGTTCTTC
d_call: -; j_call: TRBJ1-5; clone_size: -; v_call: TRBV19; cdr3_aa: CASAEPRAAGNQPQHF; cdr3_nt: TGTGCCAGTGCAGAGCCCCGCGCCGCGGGCAATCAGCCCCAGCATTTT
d_call: TRBD1; j_call: TRBJ1-1; clone_size: -; v_call: TRBV11-2; cdr3_aa: CASSFGTAYTEAFF; cdr3_nt: TGTGCCAGCAGCTTCGGGACAGCATACACTGAAGCTTTCTTT
d_call: TRBD1; j_call: TRBJ2-3; clone_size: -; v_call: TRBV10-3; cdr3_aa: CAIGSRAGGDTQYF; cdr3_nt: TGTGCCATCGGGTCACGGGCAGGGGGAGATACGCAGTATTTT
d_call: TRBD1; j_call: TRBJ1-2; clone_size: -; v_call: TRBV7-9; cdr3_aa: CASSLVEGGDYGYTF; cdr3_nt: TGTGCCAGCAGCTTAGTTGAAGGGGGCGACTATGGCTACACCTTC
d_call: -; j_call: TRBJ2-3; clone_size: few; v_call: TRBV2; cdr3_aa: CASTSGDTQYF; cdr3_nt: TGTGCCAGCACTTCAGGGGATACGCAGTATTTT
d_call: -; j_call: TRBJ2-2; clone_size: -; v_call: TRBV6-5; cdr3_aa: CASSYSTTGITGELFF; cdr3_nt: TGTGCCAGCAGTTACTCGACTACAGGGATTACCGGGGAGCTGTTTTTT
d_call: TRBD1; j_call: TRBJ2-4; clone_size: -; v_call: TRBV4-1; cdr3_aa: CASSQGQGSAKNIQYF; cdr3_nt: TGCGCCAGCAGCCAGGGACAGGGGTCGGCCAAAAACATTCAGTACTTC
d_call: -; j_call: TRBJ2-1; clone_size: -; v_call: TRBV5-1; cdr3_aa: CASSPTEGEQFF; cdr3_nt: TGCGCCAGCAGCCCGACCGAGGGTGAGCAGTTCTTC
d_call: -; j_call: TRBJ1-6; clone_size: -; v_call: TRBV13; cdr3_aa: CASSHLGGNSPLHF; cdr3_nt: TGTGCCAGCAGTCACTTAGGAGGGAATTCACCCCTCCACTTT
d_call: TRBD1; j_call: TRBJ1-2; clone_size: -; v_call: TRBV25-1; cdr3_aa: CASSPLDRVDDGYTF; cdr3_nt: TGTGCCAGCAGTCCGCTGGACAGGGTTGATGATGGCTACACCTTC
d_call: -; j_call: TRBJ1-1; clone_size: -; v_call: TRBV3-1/TRBV3-2; cdr3_aa: CASSQHSQEAFF; cdr3_nt: TGTGCCAGCAGCCAGCACAGTCAGGAAGCTTTCTTT
d_call: -; j_call: TRBJ2-1; clone_size: -; v_call: TRBV5-1; cdr3_aa: CASSPGNEQFF; cdr3_nt: TGCGCCAGCAGCCCAGGCAATGAGCAGTTCTTC
d_call: -; j_call: TRBJ1-2; clone_size: -; v_call: TRBV3-1/TRBV3-2; cdr3_aa: CASSPGPSNYGYTF; cdr3_nt: TGTGCCAGCAGCCCGGGTCCTTCGAACTATGGCTACACCTTC
d_call: TRBD2; j_call: TRBJ2-5; clone_size: -; v_call: TRBV3-1/TRBV3-2; cdr3_aa: CASSQVREETQYF; cdr3_nt: TGTGCCAGCAGCCAAGTGCGGGAGGAGACCCAGTACTTC